This entry features one T cell receptor (beta chain) sequence. The data were taken from a study of long-term antiretroviral therapy in people with HIV. Sequencing used immunoSEQ v3.0 at survey level. Profiled with immunoSEQ multiplex PCR; TCRdb holds only in-frame clones, not every one. The sample has some 30,000 clones, roughly 87% seen once. This specimen consisted of unsorted PBMCs, obtained 2 years after starting antiretroviral therapy. This TCR derives from a man aged 45 to 65 with HIV.

CDR3 sequence reads: CASSVKSPSIYNSPLHF. The CDR3 nucleotides read TGTGCCAGCAGTGTTAAGTCTCCTTCGATTTATAATTCACCCCTCCACTTT. The J gene is TRBJ1-6, the V gene TRBV2; D is uncertain. CDR1 and CDR2 from the germline V gene are SNHLY and FYNNEI. The CDR3 extends over 17 amino acids. With 4 bases removed from V and 4 bases from J, the gap between germline ends came to 17 bases.